Presented here are 27 T cell receptor beta chains from one specimen sequenced in a study of CD8 T cells in Susac syndrome. After extraction with the RNeasy kit, about 0.5 to 1 ug of the RNA was reverse transcribed using random hexamers. TCRdb used MiXCR to reprocess the immunoSEQ multiplex PCR reads, holding one entry per CDR3 protein. The sample consists of 150,000 or so distinct CDR3 sequences, roughly 95% of them appearing once. The sample was CD4+ T cells from PBMCs. These receptors all stem from a human donor with multiple sclerosis.

The rearrangement links TRBV20-1 to TRBJ1-5; maybe TRBD1 (5 bases). V lost 6 bases and J lost 4, with 10 bases in between. This CDR3 spans 12 amino acids. Looked up from germline, CDR1 is DFQATT and CDR2 is SNEGSKA (reference sequence). The CDR3 DNA reads TGCAGTGCCCGGCCAGGGAATCAGCCCCAGCATTTT. This translates into CSARPGNQPQHF.

The V and J genes are TRBV12-3 or TRBV12-4 and TRBJ2-5, with unresolved D. V was pared by 2 bases and J by 3 bases, with 7 bases between. The CDR3 spans 13 residues. The CDR3: CASSLWLKETQYF. CDR3 DNA: TGTGCCAGCAGTTTATGGCTGAAAGAGACCCAGTACTTC.

This chain joins TRBV24-1 and TRBJ2-2; D is unresolved. V was shortened by 4 bases and J by 4 bases, with 6 bases between the two germline ends. Germline V gene sequence: CDR1 KGHDR, CDR2 SFDVKD. The length of the CDR3 is 13 residues. CDR3 region: CATSETVTGELFF. For the CDR3, the DNA is TGTGCCACCAGTGAAACAGTCACCGGGGAGCTGTTTTTT.

V is TRBV29-1 and J is TRBJ2-1, with D maybe TRBD2 (5 bases). Trimming removed 4 bases from V and 2 bases from J, with 9 bases in between. Germline-derived CDR1 and CDR2 are SQVTM and ANQGSEA. The CDR3 runs to 13 residues. This chain's CDR3 is CSVVPGTYNEQFF. In DNA form, the CDR3 reads TGCAGCGTTGTCCCGGGAACCTACAATGAGCAGTTCTTC.

The V gene is TRBV5-1, the J gene TRBJ1-1, with D hard to call. The germline gives CDR1 SGHRS, CDR2 YFSETQ. The CDR3 totals 13 residues. Trimming left V 4 bases short and J 6 bases short, with 13 bases between. The CDR3 coding sequence is TGCGCCAGCAGCCTGGAATCAAGAGCTGAAGCTTTCTTT. Translated, it gives CASSLESRAEAFF.

This chain connects TRBV7-2 to TRBJ2-3, with D possibly TRBD1 on 5 matching bases. The CDR3 spans 16 residues. The ends were cut back, 7 bases at V and 0 bases at J, with 17 bases in the middle. The germline V gene has CDR1 SGHTA and CDR2 FQGNSA. The CDR3 coding sequence is TGTGCCAGCATCGCAGGGTTCCCTCTGAGCACAGATACGCAGTATTTT. Encoded protein: CASIAGFPLSTDTQYF.

The V call is TRBV25-1, the J call TRBJ2-2; 7 nucleotides agree with TRBD1. The germline V gene encodes CDR1 MGHDK and CDR2 SYGVNS. The CDR3 runs 15 residues. The junction had 5 bases not matched to a gene; V was cut back by 1 base and J by 6 bases. This CDR3 reads CASSESAGGPGELFF. The DNA for the CDR3 is TGTGCCAGCAGTGAATCGGCAGGGGGACCCGGGGAGCTGTTTTTT.

The CDR3 bases are TGTGCCAGCAGTTTACGGGACAGGGCTGAAAAACTGTTTTTT. This encodes CASSLRDRAEKLFF. The V call is TRBV12-3 or TRBV12-4, the J call TRBJ1-4, with TRBD1 matching 9 bases. This CDR3 spans 14 amino acids. Trimming at V came to 2 bases and at J to 7 bases, leaving 2 bases not matched to a gene.

The rearrangement links TRBV2 to TRBJ1-5; weak D call: TRBD1 (6 bases). V lost 7 bases to trimming and J lost 4 bases, with 11 bases between them. The CDR3 is 13 residues long. The germline CDR1 and CDR2 sequences are SNHLY and FYNNEI. DNA of the CDR3: TGTGCCAGCAACAGGGCGGAGAATCAGCCCCAGCATTTT. Translating it yields CASNRAENQPQHF.

The rearrangement uses TRBV20-1 and TRBJ2-7, with TRBD2 matching over 10 bases. The V and J ends lost 2 bases and 6 bases, in that order; junction bases with no gene match: 7. This CDR3 spans 14 amino acids. Germline values: CDR1 DFQATT, CDR2 SNEGSKA (reference sequence). DNA for the CDR3: TGCAGTGCTAGATTGGAGCGGGAGGGTGGCGAGCAGTACTTC. Translated, it gives CSARLEREGGEQYF.

CDR3: CSVERLDLGAQETQYF. CDR3 nucleotide sequence: TGCAGCGTTGAACGGTTGGACCTCGGGGCCCAAGAGACCCAGTACTTC. The J gene is TRBJ2-5, the V gene TRBV29-1; possibly TRBD1 or TRBD2 for D (5 bases each). CDR3 length equals 16 residues. Trimming pared 2 bases from V and 1 base from J, leaving 17 bases between. Germline CDR1 SQVTM, CDR2 ANQGSEA.

This clonotype was seen more than once but under ten times. The V and J genes are TRBV24-1 and TRBJ2-1; 14 bases match TRBD2. The germline V gene has CDR1 KGHDR and CDR2 SFDVKD. The junction had 4 bases not matched to a gene; V was cut back by 3 bases and J by 7 bases. CDR3 length equals 16 residues. CDR3 amino acids: CATSDPGLAGGNEQFF. Here the CDR3 DNA reads TGTGCCACCAGTGATCCTGGACTAGCGGGAGGAAATGAGCAGTTCTTC.

The chain uses TRBV27 and TRBJ1-2, with TRBD1 identical over 7 bases. Trimming at V came to 4 bases and at J to 10 bases, leaving 9 bases not matched to a gene. CDR3 length: 13 residues. Germline-derived CDR1 and CDR2 are MNHEY and SMNVEV (reference sequence). In DNA, the CDR3 is TGTGCCAGCAGTTCCTTAGACAGGGACGACTACACCTTC. It specifies CASSSLDRDDYTF.

The chain combines TRBV2 with TRBJ2-2, with a tentative D call TRBD2 (6 bases). Germline values: CDR1 SNHLY, CDR2 FYNNEI. This CDR3 has 14 residues. The V gene lost 7 bases and the J gene lost 0 bases, with 9 bases spanning the gap. The DNA of the CDR3 is TGTGCCAGCATGGGCGGGACGAACACCGGGGAGCTGTTTTTT. It yields the protein CASMGGTNTGELFF.

The CDR3 protein is CASGSGSAPDTQYF. As DNA, the CDR3 is TGCGCCAGCGGATCCGGGTCTGCCCCAGATACGCAGTATTTT. The chain is built from TRBV5-1 and TRBJ2-3; D remains unclear. Trimming removed 7 bases from V and 4 bases from J, with 16 bases in between. The CDR3 spans 14 residues. Germline assignment: CDR1 SGHRS and CDR2 YFSETQ. The full variable domain, its missing parts supplied by reference TRBV5-1 and TRBJ2-3, is KAGVTQTPRYLIKTRGQQVTLSCSPISGHRSVSWYQQTPGQGLQFLFEYFSETQRNKGNFPGRFSGRQFSNSRSEMNVSTLELGDSALYLCASGSGSAPDTQYFGPGTRLTVL.

V is TRBV30 and J is TRBJ2-5; the D is unclear. The CDR3 runs 14 residues. The germline gives CDR1 GTSNPN, CDR2 SVGIG (reference sequence). V was trimmed by 0 bases and J by 2 bases, leaving 10 bases between them. The CDR3: CAWSVHFGQETQYF. CDR3 nucleotide sequence: TGTGCCTGGAGTGTACATTTCGGACAAGAGACCCAGTACTTC. Based on the CDR3 plus reference TRBV30 and TRBJ2-5, the full variable domain is SQTIHQWPATLVQPVGSPLSLECTVEGTSNPNLYWYRQAAGRGLQLLFYSVGIGQISSEVPQNLSASRPQDRQFILSSKKLLLSDSGFYLCAWSVHFGQETQYFGPGTRLLVL.

V gene TRBV14 combines with J gene TRBJ1-1; D gene uncertain. Trimming shortened V by 5 bases and J by 4 bases, and 11 bases separated the two germline ends. Germline V lookup: CDR1 SGHDN, CDR2 FVKESK. The CDR3 has 13 residues. The CDR3 loop reads CASSAHGFTEAFF. The CDR3 region has the DNA TGTGCCAGCAGCGCGCACGGGTTCACTGAAGCTTTCTTT.

V is TRBV11-2 and J is TRBJ2-3; TRBD2 agrees at 8 bases. The CDR3 has 15 residues. J lost 3 bases, V lost 1 base, and 3 bases had no gene match. CDR1 and CDR2 (germline): SGHAT, FQNNGV. This CDR3 is CASSLAGGVTDTQYF. The DNA for the CDR3 is TGTGCCAGCAGCTTAGCGGGAGGGGTAACAGATACGCAGTATTTT.

The genes are TRBV7-2 and TRBJ1-2, with no clear D. The ends were cut back, 5 bases at V and 4 bases at J, with 20 bases in the middle. CDR1 and CDR2 from the germline V gene are SGHTA and FQGNSA. The CDR3 has 16 residues. The CDR3 DNA follows: TGTGCCAGCAGCCAGTCCCAAGTTCGCTCAGGCTATGGCTACACCTTC. This gives the protein CASSQSQVRSGYGYTF.

This sequence joins TRBV27 and TRBJ1-3; no reliable D call. This CDR3 region has 13 residues. Trimming removed 8 bases at V and 4 bases at J, with 12 bases between. CDR1 and CDR2 from the germline V gene are MNHEY and SMNVEV (reference sequence). The CDR3 nucleotides are TGTGCCAGCTCTTTCGGTAGAGGAAACACCATATATTTT. This gives the protein CASSFGRGNTIYF.

The chain has TRBV3-1 and TRBJ1-2, with 9 bases aligning to TRBD1. The CDR3 is 13 residues long. Germline CDR1 and CDR2: LGHDT and YNNKEL (reference sequence). The ends lost 4 bases at V and 7 bases at J; junction bases unmatched: 4. The CDR3 DNA sequence: TGTGCCAGCAGCCGACAGGGGGACGGTGGCTACACCTTC. Encoded protein: CASSRQGDGGYTF. Looking up the rest from reference TRBV3-1 and TRBJ1-2 gives the full variable domain: DTAVSQTPKYLVTQMGNDKSIKCEQNLGHDTMYWYKQDSKKFLKIMFSYNNKELIINETVPNRFSPKSPDKAHLNLHINSLELGDSAVYFCASSRQGDGGYTFGSGTRLTVV.

The chain is built from TRBV5-6 and TRBJ2-5, with D possibly being TRBD1 (6 bases). The germline V and J ends were trimmed by 7 bases and 4 bases, with 17 bases remaining between them. The germline CDR1 and CDR2 sequences are SGHDT and YYEEEE. The CDR3 sequence is 14 residues long. The CDR3 nucleotides are TGTGCCAGCGAATTATTTGGGGGCTCAGAGACCCAGTACTTC. It encodes CASELFGGSETQYF.

The chain links TRBV5-4 to TRBJ1-2; tentatively, D is TRBD1 (5 bases). The CDR3 loop spans 13 amino acids. Deletions cut 0 bases from V and 8 bases from J, with 11 bases between. Germline V gives CDR1 SGHNT, CDR2 YYREEE (reference sequence). CDR3 bases: TGTGCCAGCAGCTTGGGACAGTCGGGAGGCTACACCTTC. It translates to CASSLGQSGGYTF.

The V and J genes are TRBV19 and TRBJ2-3; 8 bases are shared with TRBD1. V shed 9 bases and J 3 bases; nucleotides not matched to a gene: 8. The CDR3 totals 14 residues. The germline CDR1 and CDR2 sequences are LNHDA and SQIVND (reference sequence). This CDR3 reads CASRDRGVTDTQYF. CDR3 nucleotides: TGTGCCAGCAGAGACAGGGGTGTGACAGATACGCAGTATTTT.

This chain joins TRBV20-1 and TRBJ2-5; D could derive from TRBD1 or TRBD2 (6 bases each). The CDR3 loop spans 14 amino acids. Germline CDR1 reads DFQATT; CDR2 reads SNEGSKA (reference sequence). The V and J ends lost 3 bases and 4 bases respectively, with 15 bases between them. The CDR3 sequence: CSARGGPSTETQYF. The CDR3 bases are TGCAGTGCTAGGGGGGGCCCCTCAACAGAGACCCAGTACTTC.

V is TRBV24-1 and J is TRBJ1-1; TRBD1 aligns across 7 bases. Germline loops: CDR1 KGHDR, CDR2 SFDVKD. This CDR3 spans 13 amino acids. V lost 5 bases and J lost 4; bases outside the gene matches: 3. In DNA, the CDR3 is TGTGCCACCAGTGTTCAGGGGGGCACTGAAGCTTTCTTT. Translation gives CATSVQGGTEAFF.

This clonotype was seen only once. The V and J genes are TRBV20-1 and TRBJ2-7, with D possibly TRBD2 on 6 matching bases. V was shortened by 5 bases and J by 3 bases, with 14 bases between the two germline ends. Germline V gene data show CDR1 as DFQATT and CDR2 as SNEGSKA (reference sequence). This CDR3 spans 13 amino acids. The CDR3 sequence: CSADGGAVYEQYF. Here the CDR3 DNA reads TGCAGTGCTGATGGCGGGGCGGTCTACGAGCAGTACTTC.